This T cell receptor beta chain was profiled in a study of cytomegalovirus exposure and HLA in healthy donors. Study context: Membership in the Caucasian-associated ancestry cluster was found for 81% of 350 to 450 genotyped donors.

Concerning this clone itself: As yet, its antigen is unknown.

Trimming removed 0 bases from V and 7 bases from J; junction bases left unmatched: 7. CDR3 length equals 16 residues. CDR1 is SNHLY and CDR2 is FYNNEI in the germline V gene. With 60 Vbeta and 13 Jbeta primers, the PCR was carried out. The data were produced by immunoSEQ multiplex PCR, yet TCRdb's version contains in-frame clones alone and is incomplete. Counted here are approximately 120,000 clones, around 84% occurring once; the ten biggest clones make up 1.8%. Overall study results and limits: In a later analysis, TCR beta V- and J-gene trimming was associated with a missense DCLRE1C variant.

The clonotype comes from a man younger than 35 in good health and CMV-seronegative. The chain has TRBV2 and TRBJ1-4; 8 nucleotides match TRBD1. Sequenced: PBMCs. Written as DNA, the CDR3 is TGTGCCAGCAGTGAAGCCCTAGGACAGGGTCCTGAAAAACTGTTTTTT. Translation gives CASSEALGQGPEKLFF.